This T cell receptor beta chain stems from a study of cytomegalovirus exposure and HLA in healthy donors. Both 60 Vbeta primers and 13 Jbeta primers went into the PCR. Clones were sequenced by immunoSEQ multiplex PCR, and TCRdb holds only the in-frame ones, with some missing. The sample lists under 200,000 clones, approximately 77% occurring once. The CDR3 is 18 residues long. The germline CDR1 and CDR2 sequences are SGHTA and FQGTGA. V lost 1 base and J lost 4; bases outside the gene matches: 9. The sample consisted of PBMCs. The sequence was obtained from a female donor in good health and CMV-seronegative. The chain is built from TRBV7-3 and TRBJ2-6; TRBD1 matches at 8 bases. The CDR3 region has the DNA TGTGCCAGCAGCTTAATGGGGCAGGGGGCGCGCGGGGCCAACGTCCTGACTTTC. Its protein is CASSLMGQGARGANVLTF.